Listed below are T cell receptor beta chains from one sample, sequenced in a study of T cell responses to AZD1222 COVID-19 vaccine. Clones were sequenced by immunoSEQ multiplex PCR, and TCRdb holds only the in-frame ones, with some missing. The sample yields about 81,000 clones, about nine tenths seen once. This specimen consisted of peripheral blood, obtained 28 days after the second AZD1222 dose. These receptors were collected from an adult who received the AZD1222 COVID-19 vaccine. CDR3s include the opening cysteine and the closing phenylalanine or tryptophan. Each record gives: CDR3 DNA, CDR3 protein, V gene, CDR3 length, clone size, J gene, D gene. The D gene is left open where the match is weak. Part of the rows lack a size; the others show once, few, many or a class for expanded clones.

cdr3_nt: TGCAGTGCTATTAGCGGCTACGAGCAGTACTTC; cdr3_aa: CSAISGYEQYF; v_call: TRBV20-1; cdr3_length: 11; clone_size: -; j_call: TRBJ2-7; d_call: -
cdr3_nt: TGTGCCAGCCGGGAGGGGAGGCGCCGAATGAACACTGAAGCTTTCTTT; cdr3_aa: CASREGRRRMNTEAFF; v_call: TRBV3-1/TRBV3-2; cdr3_length: 16; clone_size: -; j_call: TRBJ1-1; d_call: -
cdr3_nt: TGTGCCATCAGTGAGTTTGGGGACCGCGATGGCTACACCTTC; cdr3_aa: CAISEFGDRDGYTF; v_call: TRBV10-3; cdr3_length: 14; clone_size: -; j_call: TRBJ1-2; d_call: -
cdr3_nt: TGTGCCAGCAGTGAATCGGGGGGACAAGGCAAAAACATTCAGTACTTC; cdr3_aa: CASSESGGQGKNIQYF; v_call: TRBV6-1; cdr3_length: 16; clone_size: -; j_call: TRBJ2-4; d_call: -
cdr3_nt: TGTGCCAGCAGCACTAGCCCCCAAACAGATACGCAGTATTTT; cdr3_aa: CASSTSPQTDTQYF; v_call: TRBV7-8; cdr3_length: 14; clone_size: -; j_call: TRBJ2-3; d_call: -
cdr3_nt: TGTGCCAGTAGTACATACCTATTTATGGGACAAACGAACACTGAAGCTTTCTTT; cdr3_aa: CASSTYLFMGQTNTEAFF; v_call: TRBV19; cdr3_length: 18; clone_size: -; j_call: TRBJ1-1; d_call: -
cdr3_nt: TGTGCCACCAGTGACCCGGGAGACAATCAGCCCCAGCATTTT; cdr3_aa: CATSDPGDNQPQHF; v_call: TRBV24-1; cdr3_length: 14; clone_size: -; j_call: TRBJ1-5; d_call: -
cdr3_nt: TGTGCCACCAGCAGGGGCGGACAGTCCTACGAGCAGTACTTC; cdr3_aa: CATSRGGQSYEQYF; v_call: TRBV15; cdr3_length: 14; clone_size: -; j_call: TRBJ2-7; d_call: -
cdr3_nt: TGTGCCAGTAGTACCGGACAGGGAGGTAATTCACCCCTCCACTTT; cdr3_aa: CASSTGQGGNSPLHF; v_call: TRBV19; cdr3_length: 15; clone_size: -; j_call: TRBJ1-6; d_call: TRBD1
cdr3_nt: TGTGCCAGCAGCCGGATGGAAGTTAACACTGAAGCTTTCTTT; cdr3_aa: CASSRMEVNTEAFF; v_call: TRBV3-1/TRBV3-2; cdr3_length: 14; clone_size: few; j_call: TRBJ1-1; d_call: -
cdr3_nt: TGTGCCAGCAGCGCCACGTGGGGAGGCTACACCTTC; cdr3_aa: CASSATWGGYTF; v_call: TRBV9; cdr3_length: 12; clone_size: few; j_call: TRBJ1-2; d_call: -
cdr3_nt: TGTGCCAGCAGGCGCAGGACTAGCGGGATCTCCTACGAGCAGTACTTC; cdr3_aa: CASRRRTSGISYEQYF; v_call: TRBV2; cdr3_length: 16; clone_size: -; j_call: TRBJ2-7; d_call: TRBD2
cdr3_nt: TGTGCCAGCAGCGCACGACAGGGAAACTATGGCTACACCTTC; cdr3_aa: CASSARQGNYGYTF; v_call: TRBV9; cdr3_length: 14; clone_size: -; j_call: TRBJ1-2; d_call: TRBD1